Shown below are 32 T cell receptor beta chains from a single sample sequenced in a study of CD8+CD57+ T cells in acquired aplastic anemia. Genomic DNA provided the template from which TCR beta VDJ and CDR3 profiles were obtained. In TCRdb, the reads were re-called with MiXCR into one record per CDR3 protein. The sample contains hundreds of thousands of distinct CDR3 sequences, 60% to 80% of which appear only once. Material: sorted CD4+, CD8+, or CD8+CD57+ T cells (not recorded which) from PBMCs. These receptors originate from a human donor in good health, serving as a control.

Written as DNA, the CDR3 is TGCGCCAGCAGGTGGAGTTGGGTGGAACCCCTCCACTTT. Residues: CASRWSWVEPLHF. The chain carries TRBV5-1 and TRBJ1-6; no clear D gene. The CDR3 contains 13 residues. Germline V gene data show CDR1 as SGHRS and CDR2 as YFSETQ. V was trimmed by 5 bases and J by 12 bases, leaving 15 bases between them.

In the case of this clonotype: One junction end disagrees with the germline gene, perhaps due to a read error. The chain uses TRBV19 and TRBJ1-1; D gene unclear. Germline V gene sequence: CDR1 LNHDA, CDR2 SQIVND (reference sequence). The CDR3 is 12 residues long. In nucleotides, the CDR3 is TGTGCCAGTGGTCCCGGCTATTCTCCCCTCTACTTT. Its protein is CASGPGYSPLYF.

The chain carries TRBV7-9 and TRBJ1-2; no reliable D call. Trimming took 3 bases from V and 4 from J, leaving 15 bases between them. Germline CDR1 and CDR2: SEHNR and FQNEAQ (reference sequence). This CDR3 contains 15 residues. CDR3 DNA sequence: TGTGCCAGCAGCTTGAGTTTGGCGGCAGGCTATGGCTACACCTTC. Translating it yields CASSLSLAAGYGYTF. The full variable domain, with the rest looked up from reference TRBV7-9 and TRBJ1-2, is DTGVSQNPRHKITKRGQNVTFRCDPISEHNRLYWYRQTLGQGPEFLTYFQNEAQLEKSRLLSDRFSAERPKGSFSTLEIQRTEQGDSAMYLCASSLSLAAGYGYTFGSGTRLTVV.

Remarks on this clonotype: An end of the junction differs from the germline gene, which may be a read error. The gene calls are TRBV7-9 and TRBJ2-3; D gene uncertain. The CDR3 has 11 residues. Germline assignment: CDR1 SEHNR and CDR2 FQNEAQ (reference sequence). CDR3 in DNA: TGTGCCAGCAGTCCCGTAGGTACGCTGCATTTT. It is translated as CASSPVGTLHF.

The chain has TRBV20-1 and TRBJ1-1; TRBD1 aligns across 9 bases. The CDR3 length is 12 residues. Trimming at V came to 7 bases and at J to 12 bases, leaving 12 bases not matched to a gene. CDR1 is DFQATT and CDR2 is SNEGSKA in the germline V gene (reference sequence). CDR3 sequence: CSVSPGTGMTFF. The CDR3 DNA sequence: TGCAGTGTTAGCCCCGGGACAGGGATGACTTTCTTT.

This clonotype has at least ten counts. The chain combines TRBV6-5 with TRBJ1-1; TRBD1 is a possible D gene (5 bases). Germline CDR1 MNHEY, CDR2 SVGAGI. The CDR3 consists of 14 residues. V was shortened by 6 bases and J by 2 bases, with 13 bases between the two germline ends. The CDR3 DNA reads as TGTGCCAGCAGGGGGCTTGGGGAAAACACTGAAGCTTTCTTT. Amino acids: CASRGLGENTEAFF.

The chain links TRBV19 to TRBJ1-6; D is ambiguous. The germline V and J ends were trimmed by 3 bases and 4 bases, with 7 bases remaining between them. In germline, CDR1 is LNHDA, CDR2 SQIVND (reference sequence). The CDR3 spans 14 residues. Written as DNA, the CDR3 is TGTGCCAGTAGTATGTCAGGTTATAATTCACCCCTCCACTTT. It specifies CASSMSGYNSPLHF.

The CDR3 DNA reads TGTGCCATCAGTGAAAGACAGGGGATAGCGGGTTCACCCCTCCACTTT. Translated, it gives CAISERQGIAGSPLHF. This chain links TRBV10-3 with TRBJ1-6, with TRBD1 matching 8 bases. CDR1 and CDR2 (germline): ENHRY, SYGVKD. This CDR3 comprises 16 residues. V trimming: 3 bases; J trimming: 9 bases; junction bases outside the gene matches: 10.

Regarding this clonotype: A read error is likely, as this CDR3 ends without the conserved phenylalanine or tryptophan. The DNA is omitted, as the CDR3 cannot be located on it reliably, and the CDR3 follows TCRdb's listing. V usage is TRBV7-2 and J usage is TRBJ1-6. 11 amino acids form the CDR3, both terminal residues included. Per the germline V gene, CDR1 is SGHTA and CDR2 is FQGNSA. Here the CDR3 reads CASSTARFNPD.

This sequence joins TRBV19 and TRBJ2-7; weak D call: TRBD1 (5 bases). Germline CDR1 LNHDA, CDR2 SQIVND (reference sequence). The CDR3 has 15 amino acids. Trimming pared 6 bases from V and 0 bases from J, leaving 15 bases between. CDR3 DNA sequence: TGTGCCAGTAGCAACCGCGACAGCTACTCCTACGAGCAGTACTTC. Its protein product is CASSNRDSYSYEQYF.

CDR3: CASSLGSGGYEQTF. The CDR3 DNA is TGTGCCAGCAGCTTGGGCAGCGGCGGCTACGAGCAGACCTTC. The chain couples TRBV7-2 to TRBJ1-2, with D hard to call. V gave up 3 bases and J gave up 14 bases, with 22 bases separating them. This CDR3 contains 14 residues. CDR1 is SGHTA and CDR2 is FQGNSA in the germline V gene.

Of note for this clonotype: This may be a read error: a much more frequent sequence differs by one nucleotide. The chain couples TRBV6-2 or TRBV6-3 to TRBJ2-1; 12 bases line up with TRBD2. This CDR3 has 16 amino acids. Germline values: CDR1 MNHEY, CDR2 SVGEGT. The CDR3 bases are TGTGCCAACAGCCGACTAGCGGGGGCCCCCTACAATGTGCAGTTCTTC. As protein: CANSRLAGAPYNVQFF.

This clonotype has a count of ten or more. CDR3 nucleotide sequence: TGTGCCAGTATTTATTCGGGACCGAAGAACACTGAAGCTTTCTTT. This translates into CASIYSGPKNTEAFF. The gene calls are TRBV19 and TRBJ1-1; tentative D call: TRBD1 (5 bases). Germline CDR1 reads LNHDA; CDR2 reads SQIVND (reference sequence). Trimming removed 7 bases at V and 1 base at J, with 16 bases between. CDR3 length: 15 amino acids.

The V and J genes are TRBV9 and TRBJ2-7; TRBD1 is a possible D gene (5 bases). There are 15 residues in the CDR3. CDR1 is SGDLS, CDR2 YYNGEE, per germline. V dropped 0 bases and J dropped 11 bases, with 21 bases sitting between them. The CDR3 sequence is CASSVAARADTEEYF. The CDR3 DNA sequence: TGTGCCAGCAGCGTAGCTGCCAGGGCAGACACTGAAGAGTACTTC.

This chain connects TRBV11-1 to TRBJ1-2; 9 bases agree with TRBD1. V was pared by 4 bases and J by 4 bases, with 10 bases of the junction left unmatched. There are 16 residues in the CDR3. Germline loops: CDR1 SGHAT, CDR2 FQDESV (reference sequence). The CDR3 protein is CASSSARDRESYGYTF. In DNA, the CDR3 is TGTGCCAGCAGCTCAGCCCGGGACAGGGAAAGCTATGGCTACACCTTC.

In nucleotides, the CDR3 is TGCAGTGCTCCCCAGCGGGGCAGCACAGCCCAGCATTTT. This translates into CSAPQRGSTAQHF. V and J are TRBV20-1 and TRBJ1-5, with D tentatively TRBD1 (5 bases). V lost 5 bases, J lost 11 bases, and 19 bases lay in between. CDR3 length: 13 amino acids. Germline lookup yields CDR1 DFQATT and CDR2 SNEGSKA (reference sequence).

In regard to this clonotype: A junction end diverges from the germline sequence, so it may reflect a read error. The rearrangement joins TRBV9 to TRBJ2-1; D is perhaps TRBD2 (7 bases). This CDR3 comprises 13 residues. The V gene's germline CDR1 is SGDLS and CDR2 YYNGEE. The CDR3 sequence: CASSEGGLAETYF. The CDR3 bases are TGTGCCAGCAGCGAAGGGGGGCTAGCGGAAACTTACTTC.

This clonotype was counted at least ten times. The chain has TRBV12-3 or TRBV12-4 and TRBJ2-6; either TRBD1 or TRBD2 may supply D (6 bases each). V lost 5 bases and J lost 4, with 12 bases in between. The CDR3 consists of 15 residues. The CDR3 loop is CASSTLGGGANVLTF. The CDR3 coding sequence is TGTGCCAGCAGTACCCTGGGGGGCGGGGCCAACGTCCTGACTTTC.

This clonotype was recorded at least ten times. The chain couples TRBV7-9 to TRBJ2-7; TRBD1 is a possible D gene (6 bases). Germline CDR1 and CDR2: SEHNR and FQNEAQ (reference sequence). There are 13 residues in the CDR3. With 7 bases removed from V and 3 bases from J, the gap between germline ends came to 13 bases. CDR3 loop: CASNPDSFYEQYF. For the CDR3, the DNA is TGTGCCAGCAACCCGGACAGTTTCTACGAGCAGTACTTC.

A word on this clonotype: Compared with germline, one end of the junction differs, possibly owing to a read error. The chain carries TRBV7-7 and TRBJ2-3; TRBD2 matches at 8 bases. The CDR3 is 15 amino acids. Germline V gene data show CDR1 as SSHAT and CDR2 as FNYEAQ (reference sequence). The chain's CDR3 is CASSFGLADTDTQYF. In DNA, the CDR3 is TGTGCTAGCAGCTTCGGACTAGCCGACACCGATACGCAGTATTTT.

To note about this clonotype: The junction does not match germline at one end; this may be a read error. V usage is TRBV4-1 and J usage is TRBJ1-5; D may be TRBD1 (5 bases). The CDR3 covers 16 residues. Germline values: CDR1 MGHRA, CDR2 YSYEKL. CDR3 loop: CASSVTPGRDYQPQHF. CDR3 DNA sequence: TGTGCCAGCAGTGTAACACCGGGACGGGACTATCAGCCCCAGCATTTT.

The CDR3 sequence is CASKGGQAYEAFF. As DNA, the CDR3 is TGTGCCAGCAAGGGCGGACAGGCCTATGAAGCTTTCTTT. The chain joins TRBV2 to TRBJ1-1, with TRBD1 matching 7 bases. V dropped 7 bases and J dropped 7; count of bases not matched to a gene: 9. Germline CDR1 is SNHLY and CDR2 is FYNNEI. The CDR3 spans 13 residues.

The chain uses TRBV7-2 and TRBJ2-3; possibly TRBD1 for D (6 bases). The CDR3 contains 12 residues. Germline values: CDR1 SGHTA, CDR2 FQGNSA. V dropped 4 bases and J dropped 7 bases, with 9 bases sitting between them. The CDR3 loop is CASSSGENTQYF. CDR3 nucleotide sequence: TGTGCCAGCAGCTCAGGGGAAAATACGCAGTATTTT.

The chain has TRBV9 and TRBJ2-7; D unresolved. The V end lost 1 base, the J end lost 13 bases, and 21 bases lay between the germline ends. Germline V gene data show CDR1 as SGDLS and CDR2 as YYNGEE. The length of the CDR3 is 14 residues. This chain's CDR3 is CASSVWQVLDQYYF. The CDR3 region has the DNA TGTGCCAGCAGCGTATGGCAGGTCCTCGACCAGTACTACTTC.

Details on this clonotype: This may come from a read error, since a much larger clone is one base off. The chain carries TRBV18 and TRBJ1-4; D is undetermined. Germline loops: CDR1 KGHSH, CDR2 LQKENI. This CDR3 spans 12 amino acids. CDR3 loop: CASSQLNEKLLF. CDR3 nucleotides: TGTGCCAGCTCACAGCTTAATGAAAAACTGCTTTTT.

The chain is built from TRBV12-3 or TRBV12-4 and TRBJ1-2; D not resolved. The CDR3 has 13 amino acids. Between the trimmed V and J ends, which lost 4 bases and 6 bases, there was a span of 12 bases. The chain's CDR3 is CASSCTALDGYTF. The CDR3 DNA reads TGTGCCAGCAGTTGTACAGCGTTAGATGGCTACACCTTC.

The rearrangement links TRBV19 to TRBJ2-1; D perhaps matches TRBD1 (6 bases). Germline-derived CDR1 and CDR2 are LNHDA and SQIVND (reference sequence). This CDR3 region has 15 residues. Trimming cost V 4 bases and J 0 bases, with 10 bases left between them. CDR3: CASSNGQSSYNEQFF. CDR3 bases: TGTGCCAGTAGTAATGGACAGAGCTCCTACAATGAGCAGTTCTTC.

This clonotype was recorded only once. This chain connects TRBV3-1 to TRBJ2-1, with 9 bases fitting TRBD1. The CDR3 is 19 amino acids. Germline assignment: CDR1 LGHDT and CDR2 YNNKEL (reference sequence). The junction had 11 bases not matched to a gene; V was cut back by 2 bases and J by 0 bases. In DNA form, the CDR3 reads TGTGCCAGCAGCCAAAATGAACTCCACAGGGGGCTCTCCTACAATGAGCAGTTCTTC. Translating gives CASSQNELHRGLSYNEQFF.

This clonotype occurred many times. J is TRBJ1-1 and V is TRBV19, with D uncertain. Per germline, CDR1 LNHDA and CDR2 SQIVND (reference sequence). This CDR3 contains 13 residues. Trimming removed 4 bases from V and 5 bases from J, with 11 bases in between. The CDR3 loop reads CASSTVHRTEAFF. CDR3 nucleotides: TGTGCCAGTAGTACGGTCCATCGTACTGAAGCTTTCTTT.

The genes are TRBV10-3 and TRBJ1-6, with D possibly being TRBD1 (5 bases). The germline V gene has CDR1 ENHRY and CDR2 SYGVKD. The CDR3 runs to 14 residues. V lost 4 bases and J 13 bases, leaving 17 bases between the germline ends. CDR3 coding DNA: TGTGCCATCAGTGGACTTAACAAGGGGTCTCCCCTCCACTTT. This encodes CAISGLNKGSPLHF.

The chain joins TRBV11-2 to TRBJ2-1; D is perhaps TRBD2 (6 bases). The DNA end lines up better with TRBJ2-7; the J call may be wrong. The CDR3 has 16 residues. Germline CDR1 reads SGHAT; CDR2 reads FQNNGV. CDR3 nucleotides: TGTGCCAGCAGCCCTCCGGGTGGCGGGGAGAGAGGTGAGCAGTACTTC. It is translated as CASSPPGGGERGEQYF.

This clonotype occurred many times. V usage is TRBV24-1 and J usage is TRBJ2-1; 9 bases are a match to TRBD1. Germline V gene lookup returns CDR1 KGHDR and CDR2 SFDVKD. The CDR3 consists of 15 residues. Trimming removed 2 bases from V and 6 bases from J; junction bases left unmatched: 4. The CDR3 is CATSDSGQGSNEQFF. The CDR3 DNA reads TGTGCCACCAGTGATTCAGGACAGGGGAGCAATGAGCAGTTCTTC.